The text below deals with one TCR beta chain. What it recognizes is unknown. Sequencing targeted TCR beta in T cells from blood (CD8+ and CD4+). Healthy donors constituted the control group, matched for age and sex. This record belongs to a study of CD8 T cells in Susac syndrome. General study results and limits: It was acknowledged by the study that relatively few individuals were included in its TCR sequencing and HLA analysis.

Random hexamers were used to reverse transcribe an amount of roughly 0.45 to 1 ug RNA. Amplification of the TCR beta CDR3 was carried out by immunoSEQ multiplex PCR, which spanned a total of 54 Vbeta and 13 Jbeta segments. TCRdb processed the immunoSEQ multiplex PCR reads anew with MiXCR; each CDR3 protein has one entry. Here the sample spans some 95,000 distinct CDR3 sequences, approximately 92% being singletons. This TCR was sampled from a human donor in good health. Source material: CD8+ T cells from PBMCs.

Here the CDR3 reads CASSLQSSGANVLTF. CDR3 DNA: TGTGCCAGCAGCCTACAGAGCTCTGGGGCCAACGTCCTGACTTTC. The V gene is TRBV14, the J gene TRBJ2-6; D gene ambiguous. The CDR3 length is 15 residues. The V and J ends lost 4 bases and 0 bases respectively, with 7 bases between them. Germline lookup yields CDR1 SGHDN and CDR2 FVKESK.